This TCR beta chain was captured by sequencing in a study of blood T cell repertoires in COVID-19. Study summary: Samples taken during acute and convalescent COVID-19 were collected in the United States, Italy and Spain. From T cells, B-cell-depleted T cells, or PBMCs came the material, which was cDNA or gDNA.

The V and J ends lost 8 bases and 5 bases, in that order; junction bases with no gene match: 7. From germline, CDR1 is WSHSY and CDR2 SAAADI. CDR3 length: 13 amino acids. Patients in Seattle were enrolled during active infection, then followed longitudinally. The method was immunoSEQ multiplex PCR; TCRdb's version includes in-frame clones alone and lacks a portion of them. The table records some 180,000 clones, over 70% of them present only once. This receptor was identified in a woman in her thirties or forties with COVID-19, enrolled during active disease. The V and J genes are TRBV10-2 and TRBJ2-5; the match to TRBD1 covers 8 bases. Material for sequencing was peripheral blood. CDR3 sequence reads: CASGSNRGETQYF. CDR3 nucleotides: TGCGCCAGCGGGTCTAACAGGGGGGAGACCCAGTACTTC.